The T cell receptor beta chain under discussion was sequenced for a study of monozygotic twins with inflammatory bowel disease. Overall study results and limits: For IBD patients, clonotypes shared with others were fewer than for healthy twins, especially with disease activity.

CDR1 is MNHEY and CDR2 is SVGAGI in the germline V gene. CDR3 size: 16 residues. Someone took an approximately 2.3 ml blood sample from each of the donors. Total RNA isolation used whole blood (no T cell sorting was performed). With the 5' RACE reads reprocessed, TCRdb shows one record per CDR3 protein and no DNA. The table for this sample gives fewer than 450,000 distinct CDR3 sequences. In regard to this clonotype: Its specificity is not known.

This TCR was sampled from a human donor with ulcerative colitis or Crohn's disease, or a healthy co-twin of an affected twin (not recorded which). This rearrangement joins TRBV6-5 to TRBJ2-2; TCRdb's D gene call, TRBD1, goes unchecked for lack of DNA. Sequencing used blood. The CDR3 loop is CASSSETGGGTGELFF.